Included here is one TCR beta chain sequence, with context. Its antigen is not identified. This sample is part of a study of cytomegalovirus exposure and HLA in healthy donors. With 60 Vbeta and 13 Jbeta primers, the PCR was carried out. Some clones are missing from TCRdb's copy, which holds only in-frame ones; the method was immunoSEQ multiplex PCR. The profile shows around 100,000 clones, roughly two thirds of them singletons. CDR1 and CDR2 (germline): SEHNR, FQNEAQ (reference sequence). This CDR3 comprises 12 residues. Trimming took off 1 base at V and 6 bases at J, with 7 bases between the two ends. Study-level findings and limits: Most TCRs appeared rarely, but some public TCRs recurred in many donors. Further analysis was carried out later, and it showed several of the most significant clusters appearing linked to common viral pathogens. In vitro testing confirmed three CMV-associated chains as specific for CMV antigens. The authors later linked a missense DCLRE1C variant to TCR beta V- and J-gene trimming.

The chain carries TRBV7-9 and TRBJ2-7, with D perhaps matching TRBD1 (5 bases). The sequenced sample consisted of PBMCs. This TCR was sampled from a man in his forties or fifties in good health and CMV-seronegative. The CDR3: CASSLEGIEQYF. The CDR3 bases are TGTGCCAGCAGCTTAGAGGGGATCGAGCAGTACTTC.